A single sample is the source of the 5 T cell receptor beta chains below, sequenced in a study of cytomegalovirus exposure and HLA in healthy donors. Vbeta (60) and Jbeta (13) primers were used in the PCR. The protocol was immunoSEQ multiplex PCR, while the TCRdb copy is restricted to in-frame clones and leaves out a portion. Of roughly 100,000 clones listed, 10% are singletons. The sequenced material came from PBMCs. The receptors were gathered from a man aged 35-49 years in good health and CMV-seropositive.

The chain links TRBV5-6 to TRBJ2-5; no firm D call. The J call is uncertain, as TRBJ2-7 better fits the DNA end. Germline CDR1 SGHDT, CDR2 YYEEEE. CDR3 size: 11 residues. CDR3 sequence: CASSTDYEQYF. The CDR3 DNA is TGTGCCAGCAGCACCGACTACGAGCAGTACTTC.

This clone was detected a few times. The V call is TRBV14, the J call TRBJ1-2, with 8 bases lining up with TRBD1. J lost 4 bases, V lost 3 bases, and 4 bases had no gene match. CDR1 SGHDN and CDR2 FVKESK come from the germline V gene. The CDR3 has 14 amino acids. As DNA, the CDR3 is TGTGCCAGCAGCCAGCGGACAGGGATCTATGGCTACACCTTC. It encodes CASSQRTGIYGYTF. Using reference TRBV14 and TRBJ1-2 for the parts outside the CDR3, the full variable domain is EAGVTQFPSHSVIEKGQTVTLRCDPISGHDNLYWYRRVMGKEIKFLLHFVKESKQDESGMPNNRFLAERTGGTYSTLKVQPAELEDSGVYFCASSQRTGIYGYTFGSGTRLTVV.

In its sample, this clone was seen a few times. The V and J genes are TRBV30 and TRBJ2-1; maybe TRBD2 (6 bases). The CDR3 covers 13 residues. Between the trimmed V and J ends, which lost 2 bases and 4 bases, there was a span of 9 bases. CDR1 and CDR2 (germline): GTSNPN, SVGIG (reference sequence). CDR3 bases: TGTGCCTGGAGTCAACGGGAGTACAATGAGCAGTTCTTC. This translates into CAWSQREYNEQFF.

The table lists this clone with a few counts. V gene TRBV4-3 combines with J gene TRBJ2-2; the D is unclear. Germline lookup yields CDR1 LGHNA and CDR2 YSLEER. The CDR3 sequence is 15 residues long. With 2 bases removed from V and 3 bases from J, the gap between germline ends came to 10 bases. The DNA for the CDR3 is TGCGCCAGCAGCCAATCAGACCGGGACACCGGGGAGCTGTTTTTT. As protein: CASSQSDRDTGELFF.

The chain uses TRBV30 and TRBJ2-7, with TRBD1 matching 9 bases. With V trimmed by 1 base and J by 3 bases, 1 base remained unmatched. The germline V gene has CDR1 GTSNPN and CDR2 SVGIG (reference sequence). CDR3 length: 13 residues. In nucleotides, the CDR3 is TGTGCCTGGAGTGGGACAGGGGTCTACGAGCAGTACTTC. Its translation is CAWSGTGVYEQYF.